This T cell receptor (beta chain) was obtained from a study of Graves' ophthalmopathy and Graves' hyperthyroidism. Points from the study as a whole: A classifier, a 13-signature model, separated ophthalmopathy from stable hyperthyroidism with approximately 88% sensitivity and around 80% specificity.

PBMCs had their origin in fresh peripheral blood (approximately 9.7 ml). CDR3 size: 15 residues. Germline V gene lookup returns CDR1 MGHRA and CDR2 YSYEKL. Trimming cost V 5 bases and J 0 bases; bases outside gene matches: 6. Investigators amplified TCR beta CDR3 regions from RNA transcripts. RT-PCR was first run with HTBI primers, then multiplex PCR in a second round. A single record per CDR3 protein comes from TCRdb applying MiXCR to the multiplex PCR reads. The profile shows a few hundred thousand distinct CDR3 sequences, approximately 18% of them singletons. This clonotype came up many times. Its specificity is unknown.

The chain employs TRBV4-1 and TRBJ1-2, with 7 bases identical to TRBD1. The TCR comes from an adult woman with stable Graves' hyperthyroidism. The sample consisted of peripheral blood. The CDR3 nucleotides read TGCGCCAGCAGCAATCGACAGGGTTCTAACTATGGCTACACCTTC. Translation: CASSNRQGSNYGYTF.